This T cell receptor beta chain was profiled in a study of CD8+CD57+ T cells in acquired aplastic anemia. Study-level points and caveats: There were some 27 CD8+ CDR3 sequences that occurred in both patients and controls.

In patients chosen for sequencing, flow cytometry had shown CD8+CD57+ cell expansion. Profiles of TCR beta VDJ and CDR3 were generated from a genomic DNA template. TCRdb re-derived calls from the reads in MiXCR, one entry per CDR3 protein. The repertoire holds under 200,000 distinct CDR3 sequences, with about 45% as singletons. This CDR3 spans 16 amino acids. V shed 1 base, J shed 2 bases, and the junction held 8 bases outside the gene matches. In germline, CDR1 is SGHNT, CDR2 YENEEA. There are many counts of this clonotype. Its antigen is not identified. The TCR originated in a human donor with aplastic anemia. The sequencing sample was made of sorted CD4+, CD8+, or CD8+CD57+ T cells (not recorded which) from PBMCs. The chain combines TRBV11-3 with TRBJ2-7; 7 bases line up with TRBD2. The CDR3 region has the DNA TGTGCCAGCAGCTTAGTCTTGGCTAGCGGTACCTACGAGCAGTACTTC. Translating gives CASSLVLASGTYEQYF.